These 27 T cell receptor beta chains came from one sample sequenced in a study of beta chain features in type 1 diabetes. Notes on the study in general: Among all four CD4+ subsets, Type 1 diabetes patients had TCRB CDR3s that were moderately but significantly shorter.

Their recognized antigens are unknown. All of the isolated RNA was reverse transcribed, so expressed TCRB transcripts were sequenced. Profiled with immunoSEQ multiplex PCR; TCRdb holds only in-frame clones, not every one. This table holds some 170,000 clones, approximately 62% found once. Sequenced sample: naive CD4+ T cells from blood. These receptors all come from a young man with type 1 diabetes.

About this clone: Other DNA sequences from this sample encode an identical CDR3 as well. The chain links TRBV9 to TRBJ1-1; 7 bases fit TRBD1. Looked up from germline, CDR1 is SGDLS and CDR2 is YYNGEE. J gave up 3 bases and V 1 base, and 0 bases lay outside the gene matches. The CDR3 extends over 13 amino acids. CDR3 sequence reads: CASSVQGDTEAFF. In DNA form, the CDR3 reads TGTGCCAGCAGCGTACAGGGGGACACTGAAGCTTTCTTT.

This clone was counted between two and nine times. An end of the junction does not agree with germline; a read error may underlie this. The chain employs TRBV4-3 and TRBJ1-2; D is perhaps TRBD1 (5 bases). CDR1 and CDR2 from the germline V gene are LGHNA and YSLEER. This CDR3 region has 15 residues. CDR3 residues: CARSQDPGRSESYTF. The CDR3 DNA is TGCGCCCGCAGCCAAGATCCAGGGAGGTCAGAGAGCTACACCTTC.

The chain has TRBV9 and TRBJ2-1, with D unresolved. From germline, CDR1 is SGDLS and CDR2 YYNGEE. V lost 0 bases and J 3 bases, leaving 7 bases between the germline ends. The CDR3 runs 14 residues. The CDR3 DNA reads as TGTGCCAGCAGCGTAGAGACGGACTACAATGAGCAGTTCTTC. Amino acid sequence: CASSVETDYNEQFF.

The chain combines TRBV9 with TRBJ2-1; possible D gene TRBD2, 5 bases. V lost 0 bases and J lost 9, with 13 bases in between. The CDR3 length is 14 residues. CDR1 is SGDLS and CDR2 is YYNGEE in the germline V gene. The CDR3 here is CASSVDGLASEQFF. The CDR3 nucleotides are TGTGCCAGCAGCGTAGACGGCCTAGCTAGTGAGCAGTTCTTC. Full variable domain (remainder filled in from reference TRBV9 and TRBJ2-1): DSGVTQTPKHLITATGQRVTLRCSPRSGDLSVYWYQQSLDQGLQFLIQYYNGEERAKGNILERFSAQQFPDLHSELNLSSLELGDSALYFCASSVDGLASEQFFGPGTRLTVL.

Note on this clone: This sample includes further DNA sequences coding for the same CDR3. The J gene is TRBJ2-3, the V gene TRBV7-9; D ambiguous. Trimming removed 1 base at V and 2 bases at J, with 7 bases between. Per germline, CDR1 SEHNR and CDR2 FQNEAQ (reference sequence). The CDR3 runs to 14 residues. CDR3 in amino acids: CASSLGLSTDTQYF. DNA for the CDR3: TGTGCCAGCAGCTTAGGGCTTTCCACAGATACGCAGTATTTT.

This chain uses TRBV7-2 with TRBJ1-2, with D perhaps TRBD1 (6 bases). The CDR3 loop spans 13 amino acids. V shed 5 bases and J shed 4 bases, with 11 bases lying between them. The V gene's germline CDR1 is SGHTA and CDR2 FQGNSA. CDR3 region: CASSRTVPYGYTF. In nucleotides, the CDR3 is TGTGCCAGCAGCCGGACAGTCCCCTATGGCTACACCTTC. Drawing the rest from reference TRBV7-2 and TRBJ1-2, the complete variable domain is GAGVSQSPSNKVTEKGKDVELRCDPISGHTALYWYRQSLGQGLEFLIYFQGNSAPDKSGLPSDRFSAERTGGSVSTLTIQRTQQEDSAVYLCASSRTVPYGYTFGSGTRLTVV.

This clone was counted between two and nine times. The J gene is TRBJ2-1, the V gene TRBV10-3; D not resolved. The CDR3 has 11 residues. V was clipped by 0 bases and J by 9 bases, with 3 bases between them. Germline V lookup: CDR1 ENHRY, CDR2 SYGVKD. The CDR3 reads CAISESGEQFF. The CDR3 DNA reads TGTGCCATCAGTGAGTCGGGTGAGCAGTTCTTC.

The CDR3 DNA reads as TGCGCCAGCAGCCAGGGGCCCACAGATACGCAGTATTTT. Amino acid sequence: CASSQGPTDTQYF. The chain combines TRBV4-1 with TRBJ2-3, with D possibly being TRBD1 (5 bases). V was shortened by 3 bases and J by 2 bases, with 6 bases between the two germline ends. The germline gives CDR1 MGHRA, CDR2 YSYEKL. The CDR3 sequence is 13 residues long.

This clone was seen a handful of times. The chain joins TRBV30 to TRBJ1-1; D gene uncertain. CDR3 length equals 11 residues. Germline loops: CDR1 GTSNPN, CDR2 SVGIG (reference sequence). V was cut by 7 bases and J by 11 bases, with 17 bases left in between. The CDR3 bases are TGTGCCTCCTCACGAGACGGTCACGCTTTCTTT. Translation: CASSRDGHAFF.

Only a few counts were recorded for this clone. The chain couples TRBV29-1 to TRBJ1-2; 8 bases fit TRBD1. The V and J ends lost 5 bases and 7 bases, in that order; junction bases with no gene match: 3. This CDR3 is 11 amino acids long. The germline gives CDR1 SQVTM, CDR2 ANQGSEA. The CDR3 sequence: CSVQGAAGYTF. In DNA, the CDR3 is TGCAGCGTTCAGGGGGCGGCTGGCTACACCTTC.

As concerns this clone: This CDR3 is also generated by other DNA sequences in the sample. This sequence joins TRBV7-9 and TRBJ2-3; no firm D call. The V end was cut by 2 bases, the J end by 6 bases, with 3 bases between. The germline V gene encodes CDR1 SEHNR and CDR2 FQNEAQ (reference sequence). The CDR3 consists of 11 residues. CDR3 amino acids: CASSLTDTQYF. The DNA of the CDR3 is TGTGCCAGCAGCTTAACTGATACGCAGTATTTT.

Details on this clone: The sample holds other DNA sequences that translate to the same CDR3. V usage is TRBV7-9 and J usage is TRBJ2-7; TRBD2 matches at 12 bases. The CDR3 has 14 amino acids. V trimming: 3 bases; J trimming: 3 bases; junction bases outside the gene matches: 0. Germline CDR1 and CDR2: SEHNR and FQNEAQ (reference sequence). The CDR3 nucleotides are TGTGCCAGCAGCTTGGGACTAGCGGGCTACGAGCAGTACTTC. The encoded protein is CASSLGLAGYEQYF.

The chain recombines TRBV5-1 with TRBJ2-7, with D maybe TRBD1 (5 bases). V was pared by 3 bases and J by 5 bases, with 9 bases between. This CDR3 is 12 amino acids long. Germline CDR1 reads SGHRS; CDR2 reads YFSETQ. CDR3 loop: CASSSDIDEQYF. The CDR3 DNA reads TGCGCCAGCAGCTCGGACATCGACGAGCAGTACTTC.

The chain employs TRBV30 and TRBJ2-6; D unclear. The CDR3 contains 14 residues. V was clipped by 2 bases and J by 3 bases, with 8 bases between them. Per the germline V gene, CDR1 is GTSNPN and CDR2 is SVGIG (reference sequence). CDR3 nucleotide sequence: TGTGCCTGGAGTCTCTCAGGTGGGGCCAACGTCCTGACTTTC. Protein sequence: CAWSLSGGANVLTF.

This clone has a single count. The chain couples TRBV2 to TRBJ2-1, with TRBD1 as a possible D gene (6 bases). This CDR3 comprises 14 residues. The germline gives CDR1 SNHLY, CDR2 FYNNEI. Trimming removed 6 bases from V and 3 bases from J, with 12 bases in between. DNA of the CDR3: TGTGCCAGCAGCAAGGACAGATACTACAATGAGCAGTTCTTC. Translating gives CASSKDRYYNEQFF.

This rearrangement joins TRBV30 to TRBJ2-3; the match to TRBD2 covers 14 bases. CDR3 length equals 16 residues. Germline V CDR1 and CDR2: GTSNPN, SVGIG (reference sequence). J gave up 4 bases and V 2 bases, and 5 bases lay outside the gene matches. CDR3 DNA sequence: TGTGCCTGGAGTACCGGACTAGCGGGGGGTCCAGATACGCAGTATTTT. This translates into CAWSTGLAGGPDTQYF. The full variable domain, its missing parts supplied by reference TRBV30 and TRBJ2-3, is SQTIHQWPATLVQPVGSPLSLECTVEGTSNPNLYWYRQAAGRGLQLLFYSVGIGQISSEVPQNLSASRPQDRQFILSSKKLLLSDSGFYLCAWSTGLAGGPDTQYFGPGTRLTVL.

This chain connects TRBV30 to TRBJ1-3, with 8 bases that match TRBD1. V shed 2 bases and J 4 bases; nucleotides not matched to a gene: 7. The CDR3 runs to 15 residues. Germline CDR1 is GTSNPN and CDR2 is SVGIG (reference sequence). CDR3 protein: CAWSQGQAVGNTIYF. The DNA for the CDR3 is TGTGCCTGGAGTCAGGGACAGGCCGTAGGAAACACCATATATTTT. Full variable domain (outside the CDR3, taken from reference TRBV30 and TRBJ1-3): SQTIHQWPATLVQPVGSPLSLECTVEGTSNPNLYWYRQAAGRGLQLLFYSVGIGQISSEVPQNLSASRPQDRQFILSSKKLLLSDSGFYLCAWSQGQAVGNTIYFGEGSWLTVV.

The chain is built from TRBV30 and TRBJ2-2; D is possibly TRBD2 (5 bases). Trimming cost V 3 bases and J 5 bases, with 13 bases left between them. CDR3 length: 14 amino acids. CDR1 is GTSNPN and CDR2 is SVGIG in the germline V gene (reference sequence). CDR3 loop: CAWSGSGGTGELFF. CDR3 bases: TGTGCCTGGAGCGGATCAGGAGGAACCGGGGAGCTGTTTTTT. Complete variable domain (other parts from reference TRBV30 and TRBJ2-2): SQTIHQWPATLVQPVGSPLSLECTVEGTSNPNLYWYRQAAGRGLQLLFYSVGIGQISSEVPQNLSASRPQDRQFILSSKKLLLSDSGFYLCAWSGSGGTGELFFGEGSRLTVL.

The chain uses TRBV25-1 and TRBJ2-1; TRBD1 is a possible D gene (7 bases). Trimming pared 2 bases from V and 5 bases from J, leaving 10 bases between. The CDR3 has 14 amino acids. CDR1 is MGHDK, CDR2 SYGVNS, per germline. In DNA, the CDR3 is TGTGCCAGCAGTGAAGGGGGGACAGACAATGAGCAGTTCTTC. It translates to CASSEGGTDNEQFF.

This chain connects TRBV9 to TRBJ1-5; no reliable D call. CDR3 size: 15 residues. Looked up from germline, CDR1 is SGDLS and CDR2 is YYNGEE. The ends were cut back, 0 bases at V and 2 bases at J, with 9 bases in the middle. The CDR3 DNA reads TGTGCCAGCAGCGTAGGCCCCGGTGGCAATCAGCCCCAGCATTTT. Translating gives CASSVGPGGNQPQHF.

In DNA, the CDR3 is TGCGCCAGCAGCTTGGATAGACAGGGAGATACGCAGTATTTT. As protein: CASSLDRQGDTQYF. This rearrangement joins TRBV5-1 to TRBJ2-3; TRBD1 aligns across 7 bases. The length of the CDR3 is 14 residues. With 0 bases clipped from V and 5 bases from J, the junction kept 3 bases outside the gene matches. Germline V CDR1 and CDR2: SGHRS, YFSETQ. Full variable domain (remainder filled in from reference TRBV5-1 and TRBJ2-3): KAGVTQTPRYLIKTRGQQVTLSCSPISGHRSVSWYQQTPGQGLQFLFEYFSETQRNKGNFPGRFSGRQFSNSRSEMNVSTLELGDSALYLCASSLDRQGDTQYFGPGTRLTVL.

This chain links TRBV13 with TRBJ2-7; D may be TRBD2 (5 bases). Germline-derived CDR1 and CDR2 are PRHDT and FYEKMQ (reference sequence). This CDR3 spans 15 amino acids. Trimming stripped 5 bases from V and 0 bases from J, with 14 bases between. CDR3 DNA sequence: TGTGCCAGCAGCCAAGGACTGACTAACTCCTACGAGCAGTACTTC. Its protein is CASSQGLTNSYEQYF.

The chain combines TRBV7-2 with TRBJ1-2; no clear D. In germline, CDR1 is SGHTA, CDR2 FQGNSA. The V end lost 3 bases, the J end lost 4 bases, and 9 bases lay between the germline ends. This CDR3 comprises 13 residues. The CDR3 DNA sequence: TGTGCCAGCAGCTTGGTAGAGGCCTATGGCTACACCTTC. Its protein product is CASSLVEAYGYTF.

The chain is built from TRBV7-2 and TRBJ1-5, with D possibly TRBD1 on 5 matching bases. The V end was cut by 0 bases, the J end by 4 bases, with 10 bases between. In germline, CDR1 is SGHTA, CDR2 FQGNSA. This CDR3 spans 15 amino acids. Written as DNA, the CDR3 is TGTGCCAGCAGCTTAGCGCCAGGGCTTAATCAGCCCCAGCATTTT. Its translation: CASSLAPGLNQPQHF.

This chain uses TRBV7-2 with TRBJ2-7, with 9 bases matching TRBD1. V shed 6 bases and J 5 bases; nucleotides not matched to a gene: 5. Germline V gene data show CDR1 as SGHTA and CDR2 as FQGNSA. This CDR3 is 13 amino acids long. CDR3 sequence: CASSLDRGHEQYF. The CDR3 DNA sequence: TGTGCCAGCAGTTTGGACAGGGGCCACGAGCAGTACTTC.

The V gene is TRBV20-1, the J gene TRBJ2-6; no clear D. The CDR3 is made up of 11 amino acids. Germline-derived CDR1 and CDR2 are DFQATT and SNEGSKA (reference sequence). This CDR3 reads CSARGANVLTF. CDR3 in DNA: TGCAGCGCCAGGGGGGCCAACGTCCTGACTTTC.

The chain joins TRBV27 to TRBJ2-5; D could derive from TRBD1 or TRBD2 (5 bases each). The V end lost 6 bases, the J end lost 1 base, and 15 bases lay between the germline ends. Germline CDR1 is MNHEY and CDR2 is SMNVEV (reference sequence). CDR3 length: 15 amino acids. This CDR3 reads CASSQFRGRQETQYF. In DNA, the CDR3 is TGTGCCAGCAGCCAATTTCGGGGCCGCCAAGAGACCCAGTACTTC.